This TCR beta chain was identified during a study of blood T cell repertoires in COVID-19. Study-level information: Material from acute and convalescent COVID-19 was sourced from the United States, Italy and Spain. The analysed material was cDNA or gDNA that came from T cells, B-cell-depleted T cells, or PBMCs.

Original handling: Scientists estimated how many nucleated cells there were by amplifying reference gene primers. Repertoires were generated with immunoSEQ multiplex PCR, while TCRdb's copy carries only in-frame clones and drops some. V and J calls and clone size follow that table, whereas D and trimming were derived from the DNA. There are roughly 160,000 clones in the sample; approximately 74% occur only once, and 3% lies in the top ten. This CDR3 has 15 residues. With V trimmed by 10 bases and J by 2 bases, 9 bases remained unmatched. The V gene's germline CDR1 is SNHLY and CDR2 FYNNEI. This TCR came from an elderly woman with acute or convalescent COVID-19. The chain links TRBV2 to TRBJ1-5; TRBD1 matches at 9 bases. Sequences were obtained from peripheral blood. CDR3 protein: CATTQGAEGNQPQHF. The DNA of the CDR3 is TGTGCCACTACACAGGGGGCGGAGGGCAATCAGCCCCAGCATTTT. The full variable domain, its missing parts supplied by reference TRBV2 and TRBJ1-5, is EPEVTQTPSHQVTQMGQEVILRCVPISNHLYFYWYRQILGQKVEFLVSFYNNEISEKSEIFDDQFSVERPDGSNFTLKIRSTKLEDSAMYFCATTQGAEGNQPQHFGDGTRLSIL.